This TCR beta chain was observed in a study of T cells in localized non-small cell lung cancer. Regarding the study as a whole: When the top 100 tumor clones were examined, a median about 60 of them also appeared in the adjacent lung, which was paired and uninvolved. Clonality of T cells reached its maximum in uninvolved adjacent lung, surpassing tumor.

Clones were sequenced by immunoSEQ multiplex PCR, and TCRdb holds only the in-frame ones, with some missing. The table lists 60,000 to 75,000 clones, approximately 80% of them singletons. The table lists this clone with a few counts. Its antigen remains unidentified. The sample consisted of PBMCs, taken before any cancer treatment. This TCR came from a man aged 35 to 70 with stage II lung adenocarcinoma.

The CDR3 here is CASSAAGGYQPQHF. In DNA form, the CDR3 reads TGTGCCAGCAGCGCCGCAGGGGGATACCAGCCCCAGCATTTT. This chain links TRBV7-9 with TRBJ1-5; 7 nucleotides agree with TRBD1. The junction had 8 bases not matched to a gene; V was cut back by 5 bases and J by 7 bases. Germline values: CDR1 SEHNR, CDR2 FQNEAQ (reference sequence). CDR3 size: 14 residues.